Sequencing of this T cell receptor beta chain was carried out in a study of control samples from healthy donors and cancer patients. This clone was detected once. This CDR3 is 15 amino acids long. CDR1 and CDR2 (germline): MGHRA, YSYEKL. The ends were cut back, 1 base at V and 0 bases at J, with 9 bases in the middle. Libraries were prepared by immunoSEQ multiplex PCR; TCRdb keeps only in-frame clonotypes and omits some of them. The sample lists about 95,000 clones, about 87% seen once, with around 15% in the top ten. The gene calls are TRBV4-1 and TRBJ1-2; no clear D gene. The sequence was collected from a woman aged 70-85 years in good health. The source material was blood. The CDR3 DNA follows: TGCGCCAGCAGCCAAGGGACTGCTCCTAACTATGGCTACACCTTC. Amino acid sequence: CASSQGTAPNYGYTF.